This T cell receptor beta chain was captured in a study of control samples from healthy donors and cancer patients. Looked up from germline, CDR1 is ENHRY and CDR2 is SYGVKD. V lost 3 bases and J 3 bases, leaving 10 bases between the germline ends. There are 14 residues in the CDR3. Assay: immunoSEQ multiplex PCR; the TCRdb copy retains only in-frame clones and omits some. The sample has over 15,000 clones, 80% to 85% seen once; the top ten hold around 26%. Sequencing was carried out using PBMCs. The chain joins TRBV10-3 to TRBJ2-3; D is perhaps TRBD1 (6 bases). The receptor was isolated from an older man with head and neck cancer. The CDR3 DNA reads as TGTGCCATCAGTGAACAGGGAAGGACAGATACGCAGTATTTT. This translates into CAISEQGRTDTQYF.